A single sample gave rise to the 29 T cell receptor beta chains below, sequenced in a study of T cell responses to AZD1222 COVID-19 vaccine. Data came from immunoSEQ multiplex PCR; TCRdb stores just in-frame clones and leaves some out. The sample shows around 80,000 clones, about 82% of them seen only once. Material: peripheral blood, obtained on day 0 of AZD1222 vaccination. The receptors derive from an adult in good health.

The chain combines TRBV7-2 with TRBJ1-1, with TRBD1 matching 7 bases. The germline CDR1 and CDR2 sequences are SGHTA and FQGNSA. V lost 1 base to trimming and J lost 11 bases; unmatched junction nucleotides: 13. The CDR3 has 15 amino acids. Here the CDR3 reads CASSLEPGQERSAFF. In DNA form, the CDR3 reads TGTGCCAGCAGCTTAGAGCCCGGACAGGAACGGAGCGCTTTCTTT. The full variable domain, completed using reference TRBV7-2 and TRBJ1-1, is GAGVSQSPSNKVTEKGKDVELRCDPISGHTALYWYRQSLGQGLEFLIYFQGNSAPDKSGLPSDRFSAERTGGSVSTLTIQRTQQEDSAVYLCASSLEPGQERSAFFGQGTRLTVV.

The V and J genes are TRBV5-8 and TRBJ1-4, with 10 nucleotides matching TRBD1. Unmatched junction bases numbered 5, after V lost 3 bases and J lost 15 bases. CDR1 and CDR2 (germline): SGHTS, YDEGEE. This CDR3 contains 12 residues. CDR3 amino acids: CASSSGQGRVFF. The DNA for the CDR3 is TGTGCCAGCAGCTCGGGACAGGGGAGGGTGTTTTTT.

With respect to this clone: At one of its ends the junction is not consistent with the germline gene, which may arise from a read error. J is TRBJ1-1 and V is TRBV7-3; 9 bases fit TRBD1. Per germline, CDR1 SGHTA and CDR2 FQGTGA. This CDR3 comprises 13 residues. This CDR3 is CASSVTGGSEAFF. As DNA, the CDR3 is TGTGCCAGCAGCGTAACAGGGGGCAGTGAAGCTTTCTTT.

The chain links TRBV7-2 to TRBJ2-4; D remains ambiguous. The V end lost 0 bases, the J end lost 1 base, and 16 bases lay between the germline ends. This CDR3 spans 18 amino acids. Germline assignment: CDR1 SGHTA and CDR2 FQGNSA. For the CDR3, the DNA is TGTGCCAGCAGCTTAGCCGTGGGAAGTGCTTGGGCCAAAAACATTCAGTACTTC. It yields the protein CASSLAVGSAWAKNIQYF.

The rearrangement joins TRBV24-1 to TRBJ2-5; tentative D call: TRBD2 (6 bases). CDR3 length: 11 residues. Germline loops: CDR1 KGHDR, CDR2 SFDVKD. The V gene lost 5 bases and the J gene lost 9 bases, with 9 bases spanning the gap. The CDR3 nucleotides are TGTGCCACCAGTGTGGAGGGTGCCCAGTACTTC. Amino acids: CATSVEGAQYF.

The chain recombines TRBV19 with TRBJ2-3, with a tentative D call TRBD1 (5 bases). Germline-derived CDR1 and CDR2 are LNHDA and SQIVND (reference sequence). This CDR3 is 13 amino acids long. Trimming removed 4 bases at V and 5 bases at J, with 10 bases between. The CDR3 here is CASSRQGEDTQYF. The CDR3 coding sequence is TGTGCCAGTAGTAGGCAGGGCGAAGATACGCAGTATTTT.

The chain recombines TRBV10-3 with TRBJ1-2; 7 nucleotides match TRBD1. This CDR3 comprises 15 residues. V was clipped by 0 bases and J by 8 bases; unmatched bases: 9. Per germline, CDR1 ENHRY and CDR2 SYGVKD. The CDR3 loop is CAISESTGSFEGYTF. The DNA for the CDR3 is TGTGCCATCAGTGAGTCGACAGGGAGTTTTGAAGGCTACACCTTC.

The chain carries TRBV18 and TRBJ2-1, with a tentative D call TRBD1 (6 bases). The CDR3 is 15 residues long. Per germline, CDR1 KGHSH and CDR2 LQKENI. Trimming took off 3 bases at V and 5 bases at J, with 14 bases between the two ends. The CDR3: CASSPGHGKHNEQFF. The CDR3 region has the DNA TGTGCCAGCTCACCGGGACACGGGAAACACAATGAGCAGTTCTTC.

This clone has only one observation. Other nucleotide sequences in the sample specify the same CDR3. In DNA form, the CDR3 reads TGCGCCAGCAGCTTGGCCGGGTCCTCTGGAAACACCATATATTTT. Translation: CASSLAGSSGNTIYF. J is TRBJ1-3 and V is TRBV5-1; D call uncertain. Trimming took 0 bases from V and 0 from J, leaving 7 bases between them. CDR3 length: 15 amino acids. Per germline, CDR1 SGHRS and CDR2 YFSETQ.

This sequence joins TRBV7-2 and TRBJ2-3; D call uncertain. V shed 3 bases and J shed 2 bases, with 3 bases lying between them. Germline loops: CDR1 SGHTA, CDR2 FQGNSA. The CDR3 runs 12 residues. The CDR3 reads CASSFYTDTQYF. CDR3 DNA: TGTGCCAGCAGCTTCTACACAGATACGCAGTATTTT.

The rearrangement joins TRBV5-4 to TRBJ2-1, with 8 bases fitting TRBD2. The V gene's germline CDR1 is SGHNT and CDR2 YYREEE (reference sequence). CDR3 length equals 16 residues. The V segment lost 3 bases and the J segment 7 bases; nucleotides outside the gene matches: 12. The CDR3 region is CASSWDTGGPGNEQFF. The CDR3 DNA is TGTGCCAGCAGCTGGGATACGGGAGGGCCTGGTAATGAGCAGTTCTTC.

The J gene is TRBJ2-1, the V gene TRBV4-1, with 8 bases that match TRBD2. This CDR3 contains 15 residues. V lost 2 bases and J lost 8; bases outside the gene matches: 8. Germline V gives CDR1 MGHRA, CDR2 YSYEKL. The CDR3 sequence: CASSQRGGGEDEQFF. The CDR3 nucleotides read TGCGCCAGCAGCCAACGGGGGGGCGGCGAGGATGAGCAGTTCTTC.

V and J are TRBV27 and TRBJ1-6; 10 bases align to TRBD1. The CDR3 extends over 16 amino acids. The trim removed 1 base at V and 7 bases at J, leaving 4 bases unmatched. Germline CDR1 is MNHEY and CDR2 is SMNVEV (reference sequence). CDR3 in amino acids: CASSLLGQGRNSPLHF. The CDR3 region has the DNA TGTGCCAGCAGTTTATTGGGACAGGGGCGAAATTCACCCCTCCACTTT.

The chain couples TRBV7-2 to TRBJ2-7; D perhaps matches TRBD1 (6 bases). V lost 3 bases and J 2 bases, leaving 14 bases between the germline ends. Germline V gene lookup returns CDR1 SGHTA and CDR2 FQGNSA. This CDR3 comprises 15 residues. DNA of the CDR3: TGTGCCAGCAGCTTCGGGACATCCCGTACCTACGAGCAGTACTTC. This translates into CASSFGTSRTYEQYF. The whole variable domain, filled in from reference TRBV7-2 and TRBJ2-7, reads GAGVSQSPSNKVTEKGKDVELRCDPISGHTALYWYRQSLGQGLEFLIYFQGNSAPDKSGLPSDRFSAERTGGSVSTLTIQRTQQEDSAVYLCASSFGTSRTYEQYFGPGTRLTVT.

The chain employs TRBV28 and TRBJ1-5, with D perhaps TRBD1 (6 bases). Germline values: CDR1 MDHEN, CDR2 SYDVKM. This CDR3 spans 14 amino acids. The ends were cut back, 6 bases at V and 7 bases at J, with 16 bases in the middle. CDR3 nucleotides: TGTGCCAGCAGGGATCCAACAGGGAACCAGCCCCAGCATTTT. Translated: CASRDPTGNQPQHF. The full variable domain, in which reference TRBV28 and TRBJ1-5 provide the parts outside the CDR3, is DVKVTQSSRYLVKRTGEKVFLECVQDMDHENMFWYRQDPGLGLRLIYFSYDVKMKEKGDIPEGYSVSREKKERFSLILESASTNQTSMYLCASRDPTGNQPQHFGDGTRLSIL.

This chain connects TRBV18 to TRBJ1-2; 7 positions agree with TRBD1. V was pared by 3 bases and J by 2 bases, with 3 bases of the junction left unmatched. This CDR3 has 14 residues. CDR1 KGHSH and CDR2 LQKENI come from the germline V gene. This CDR3 is CASSPQQGNYGYTF. DNA for the CDR3: TGTGCCAGCTCACCCCAACAGGGGAACTATGGCTACACCTTC.

The genes are TRBV27 and TRBJ1-4; a possible D gene is TRBD1 (5 bases). Germline V gene sequence: CDR1 MNHEY, CDR2 SMNVEV (reference sequence). Between the trimmed V and J ends, which lost 5 bases and 6 bases, there was a span of 7 bases. The CDR3 sequence is 12 residues long. CDR3 nucleotide sequence: TGTGCCAGCAGTACCAGGGATGAAAAACTGTTTTTT. Amino acid sequence: CASSTRDEKLFF. The variable domain in full, completed from reference TRBV27 and TRBJ1-4, reads EAQVTQNPRYLITVTGKKLTVTCSQNMNHEYMSWYRQDPGLGLRQIYYSMNVEVTDKGDVPEGYKVSRKEKRNFPLILESPSPNQTSLYFCASSTRDEKLFFGSGTQLSVL.

The CDR3 DNA sequence: TGTGCCAGCAGCCAGGACGGGCGGGAGAACAATGAGCAGTTCTTC. This gives the protein CASSQDGRENNEQFF. The J gene is TRBJ2-1, the V gene TRBV3-1 (or the pseudogene TRBV3-2); 7 bases line up with TRBD2. V shed 3 bases, J shed 5 bases, and the junction held 7 bases outside the gene matches. Germline CDR1 LGHDT, CDR2 YNNKEL (reference sequence). The CDR3 has 15 amino acids.

This rearrangement joins TRBV10-3 to TRBJ1-6; D is perhaps TRBD1 (6 bases). V was cut by 6 bases and J by 10 bases, with 19 bases left in between. The CDR3 runs 15 residues. Germline-derived CDR1 and CDR2 are ENHRY and SYGVKD. The CDR3 coding sequence is TGTGCCATCAGGACCGGGGGGGGCCCCGGGTCACCCCTCCACTTT. The encoded protein is CAIRTGGGPGSPLHF.

The chain links TRBV19 to TRBJ2-3; 7 positions match TRBD2. V was pared by 3 bases and J by 2 bases, with 11 bases of the junction left unmatched. The length of the CDR3 is 17 residues. Germline CDR1 LNHDA, CDR2 SQIVND (reference sequence). CDR3 amino acids: CASSIFLSGGNTDTQYF. The DNA for the CDR3 is TGTGCCAGTAGTATCTTTCTCTCCGGGGGGAACACAGATACGCAGTATTTT.

The gene calls are TRBV30 and TRBJ1-6; D gene ambiguous. Germline V gene sequence: CDR1 GTSNPN, CDR2 SVGIG (reference sequence). The CDR3 covers 13 residues. V lost 3 bases, J lost 5 bases, and 8 bases lay in between. CDR3 in amino acids: CAWRGNDNSPLHF. The CDR3 nucleotides read TGTGCCTGGAGAGGTAACGATAATTCACCCCTCCACTTT.

This chain links TRBV12-3 or TRBV12-4 with TRBJ2-5; 7 bases are shared with TRBD2. The CDR3 has 13 amino acids. J gave up 4 bases and V 10 bases, and 9 bases lay outside the gene matches. CDR3 sequence reads: CATGLAAGETQYF. In DNA, the CDR3 is TGTGCCACGGGCCTAGCGGCCGGAGAGACCCAGTACTTC.

This chain joins TRBV24-1 and TRBJ2-1; 16 bases line up with TRBD2. In germline, CDR1 is KGHDR, CDR2 SFDVKD. The CDR3 has 20 residues. V shed 3 bases and J 3 bases; nucleotides not matched to a gene: 10. The CDR3 coding sequence is TGTGCCACCAGTGATCCGTCCGGGACTAGCGGGAGGGCTCACTACAATGAGCAGTTCTTC. Its translation is CATSDPSGTSGRAHYNEQFF.

The chain uses TRBV24-1 and TRBJ2-3; maybe TRBD2 (6 bases). The V and J ends lost 10 bases and 4 bases respectively, with 35 bases between them. The germline gives CDR1 KGHDR, CDR2 SFDVKD. The CDR3 covers 20 residues. CDR3 bases: TGTGCCACGACCCAACGTGTATCCGCACGGGGGTCGCGGGTTCCAGATACGCAGTATTTT. It codes for CATTQRVSARGSRVPDTQYF.

This chain joins TRBV19 and TRBJ1-2; D is possibly TRBD1 (5 bases). CDR1 and CDR2 from the germline V gene are LNHDA and SQIVND (reference sequence). The CDR3 sequence is 13 residues long. Trimming shortened V by 5 bases and J by 8 bases, and 15 bases separated the two germline ends. CDR3 in DNA: TGTGCCAGTAGTGTAGCAGGGTTGCGGGGCTACACCTTC. This translates into CASSVAGLRGYTF.

This chain links TRBV20-1 with TRBJ2-7; TRBD2 aligns across 7 bases. Trimming removed 3 bases from V and 1 base from J; junction bases left unmatched: 9. Germline V gene data show CDR1 as DFQATT and CDR2 as SNEGSKA (reference sequence). This CDR3 has 15 amino acids. In nucleotides, the CDR3 is TGCAGTGCTAGTGCGTGGGCGGGGGAATCCTACGAGCAGTACTTC. Protein product: CSASAWAGESYEQYF.

This rearrangement joins TRBV19 to TRBJ2-7; 10 bases are a match to TRBD1. Trimming took 5 bases from V and 2 from J; bases not matched to a gene: 6. CDR1 and CDR2 (germline): LNHDA, SQIVND (reference sequence). CDR3 length: 15 amino acids. CDR3 amino acids: CASSRQGARAYEQYF. Written as DNA, the CDR3 is TGTGCCAGTAGTCGACAGGGGGCAAGGGCCTACGAGCAGTACTTC.

V gene TRBV11-2 combines with J gene TRBJ2-1; D gene ambiguous. CDR3 size: 14 residues. Germline V gene sequence: CDR1 SGHAT, CDR2 FQNNGV. Between the trimmed V and J ends, which lost 0 bases and 9 bases, there was a span of 12 bases. Written as DNA, the CDR3 is TGTGCCAGCAGCTTAGAGGCCGGCTATTCTGAGCAGTTCTTC. Translating gives CASSLEAGYSEQFF.

V gene TRBV5-1 combines with J gene TRBJ2-3; weak D call: TRBD2 (6 bases). V gave up 0 bases and J gave up 1 base, with 9 bases separating them. The CDR3 extends over 15 amino acids. Germline V lookup: CDR1 SGHRS, CDR2 YFSETQ. The CDR3 is CASSLDSGRTDTQYF. CDR3 in DNA: TGCGCCAGCAGCTTGGATAGCGGTCGCACAGATACGCAGTATTTT.